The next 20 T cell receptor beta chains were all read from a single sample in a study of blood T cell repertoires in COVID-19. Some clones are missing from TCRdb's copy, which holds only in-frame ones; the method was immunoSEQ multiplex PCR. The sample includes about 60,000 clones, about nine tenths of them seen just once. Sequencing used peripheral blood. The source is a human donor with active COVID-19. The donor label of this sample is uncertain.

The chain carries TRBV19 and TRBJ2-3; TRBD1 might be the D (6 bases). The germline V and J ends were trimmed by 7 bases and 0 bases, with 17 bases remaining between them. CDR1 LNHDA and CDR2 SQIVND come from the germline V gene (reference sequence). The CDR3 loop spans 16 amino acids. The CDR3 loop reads CASKRLEQGSTDTQYF. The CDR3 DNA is TGTGCCAGTAAAAGGTTGGAACAGGGTAGCACAGATACGCAGTATTTT.

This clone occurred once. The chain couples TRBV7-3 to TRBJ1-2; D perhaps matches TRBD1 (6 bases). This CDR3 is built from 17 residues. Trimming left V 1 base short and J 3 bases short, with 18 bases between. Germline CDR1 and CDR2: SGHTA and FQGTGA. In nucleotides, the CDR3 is TGTGCCAGCAGCTTAAGATGGACAGCTCCTTTTGACTATGGCTACACCTTC. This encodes CASSLRWTAPFDYGYTF.

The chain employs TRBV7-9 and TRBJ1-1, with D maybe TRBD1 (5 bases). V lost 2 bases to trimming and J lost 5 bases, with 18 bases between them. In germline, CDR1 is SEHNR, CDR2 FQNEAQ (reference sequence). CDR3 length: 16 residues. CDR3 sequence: CASSLFPLDSRTEAFF. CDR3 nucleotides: TGTGCCAGCAGCTTATTCCCACTTGACAGTCGGACTGAAGCTTTCTTT.

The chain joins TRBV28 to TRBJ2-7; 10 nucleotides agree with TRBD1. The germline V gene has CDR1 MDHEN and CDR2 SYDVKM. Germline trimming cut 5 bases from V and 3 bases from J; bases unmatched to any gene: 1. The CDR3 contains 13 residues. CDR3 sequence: CASSRDRGYEQYF. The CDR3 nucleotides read TGTGCCAGCAGTCGGGACAGGGGCTACGAGCAGTACTTC.

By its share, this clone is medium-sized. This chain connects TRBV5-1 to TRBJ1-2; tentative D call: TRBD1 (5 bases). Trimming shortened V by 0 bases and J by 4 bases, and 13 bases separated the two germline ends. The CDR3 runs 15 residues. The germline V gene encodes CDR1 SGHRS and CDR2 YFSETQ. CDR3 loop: CASSLGGDNRYGYTF. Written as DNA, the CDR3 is TGCGCCAGCAGCTTGGGGGGCGATAATCGCTATGGCTACACCTTC.

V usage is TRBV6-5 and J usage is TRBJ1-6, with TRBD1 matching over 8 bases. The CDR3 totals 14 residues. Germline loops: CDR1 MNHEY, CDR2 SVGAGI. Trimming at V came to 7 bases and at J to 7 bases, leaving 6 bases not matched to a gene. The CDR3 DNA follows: TGTGCCAGCACCCCGAGACAGGGGAATTCACCCCTCCACTTT. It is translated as CASTPRQGNSPLHF.

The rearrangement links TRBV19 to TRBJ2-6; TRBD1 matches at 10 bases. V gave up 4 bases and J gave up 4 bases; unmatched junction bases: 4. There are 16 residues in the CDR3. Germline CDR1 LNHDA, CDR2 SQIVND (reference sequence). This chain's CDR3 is CASSTDRGKGANVLTF. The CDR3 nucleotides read TGTGCCAGTAGTACGGACAGGGGGAAAGGGGCCAACGTCCTGACTTTC.

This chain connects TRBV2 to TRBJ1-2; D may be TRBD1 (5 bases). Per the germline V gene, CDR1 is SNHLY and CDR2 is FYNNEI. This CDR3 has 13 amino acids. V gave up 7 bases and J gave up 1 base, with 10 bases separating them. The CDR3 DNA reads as TGTGCCAGCAATGGGGGAGGTAACTATGGCTACACCTTC. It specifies CASNGGGNYGYTF. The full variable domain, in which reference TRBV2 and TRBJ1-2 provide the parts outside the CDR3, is EPEVTQTPSHQVTQMGQEVILRCVPISNHLYFYWYRQILGQKVEFLVSFYNNEISEKSEIFDDQFSVERPDGSNFTLKIRSTKLEDSAMYFCASNGGGNYGYTFGSGTRLTVV.

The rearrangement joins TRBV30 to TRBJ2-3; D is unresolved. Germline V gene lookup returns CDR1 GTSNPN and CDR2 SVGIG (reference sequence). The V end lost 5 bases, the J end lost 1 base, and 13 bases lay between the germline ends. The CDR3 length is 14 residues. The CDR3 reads CAWYGPEGTDTQYF. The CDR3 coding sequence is TGTGCCTGGTACGGTCCTGAGGGCACAGATACGCAGTATTTT.

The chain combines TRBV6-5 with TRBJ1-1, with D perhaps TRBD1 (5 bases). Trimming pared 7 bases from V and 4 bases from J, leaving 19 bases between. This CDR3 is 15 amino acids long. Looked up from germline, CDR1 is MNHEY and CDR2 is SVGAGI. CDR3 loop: CASKTAGQAVTEAFF. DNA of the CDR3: TGTGCCAGCAAAACCGCGGGGCAGGCGGTCACTGAAGCTTTCTTT.

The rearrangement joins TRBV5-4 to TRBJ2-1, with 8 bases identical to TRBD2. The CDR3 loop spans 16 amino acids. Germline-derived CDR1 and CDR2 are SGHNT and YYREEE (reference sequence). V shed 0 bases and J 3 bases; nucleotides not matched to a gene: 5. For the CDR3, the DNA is TGTGCCAGCAGCTTGGCTCGGGGGGGGCTCTACAATGAGCAGTTCTTC. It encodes CASSLARGGLYNEQFF.

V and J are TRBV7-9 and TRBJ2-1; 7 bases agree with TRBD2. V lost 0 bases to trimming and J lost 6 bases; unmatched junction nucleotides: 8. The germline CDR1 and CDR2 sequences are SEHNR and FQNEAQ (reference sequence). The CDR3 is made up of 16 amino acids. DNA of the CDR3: TGTGCCAGCAGCTTAGCGGAGACTAGCAGACGCAATGAGCAGTTCTTC. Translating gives CASSLAETSRRNEQFF.

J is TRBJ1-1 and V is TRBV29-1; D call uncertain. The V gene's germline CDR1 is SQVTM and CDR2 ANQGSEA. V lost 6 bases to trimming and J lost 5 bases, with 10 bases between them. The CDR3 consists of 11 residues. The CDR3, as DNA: TGCAGCGTGCCGGGCGGGACTGAAGCTTTCTTT. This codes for CSVPGGTEAFF.

CDR3: CASSAGTGTGNTIYF. CDR3 nucleotides: TGTGCCAGCAGTGCCGGGACAGGGACCGGAAACACCATATATTTT. The rearrangement links TRBV2 to TRBJ1-3, with 9 nucleotides matching TRBD1. V trimming: 4 bases; J trimming: 4 bases; junction bases outside the gene matches: 5. The germline CDR1 and CDR2 sequences are SNHLY and FYNNEI. CDR3 length equals 15 residues.

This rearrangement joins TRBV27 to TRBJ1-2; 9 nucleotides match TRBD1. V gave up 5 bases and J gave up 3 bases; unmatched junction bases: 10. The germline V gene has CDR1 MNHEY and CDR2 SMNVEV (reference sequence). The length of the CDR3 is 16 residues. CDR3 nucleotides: TGTGCCAGCAGTCTAACGTCGGGGACAGGGTACTATGGCTACACCTTC. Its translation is CASSLTSGTGYYGYTF.

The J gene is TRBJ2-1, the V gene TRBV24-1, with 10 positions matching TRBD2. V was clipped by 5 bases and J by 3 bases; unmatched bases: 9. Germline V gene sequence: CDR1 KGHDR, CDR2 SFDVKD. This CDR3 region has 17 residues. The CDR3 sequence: CATSGDFGTSDYNEQFF. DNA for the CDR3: TGTGCCACCAGTGGTGACTTTGGGACTAGCGACTACAATGAGCAGTTCTTC.

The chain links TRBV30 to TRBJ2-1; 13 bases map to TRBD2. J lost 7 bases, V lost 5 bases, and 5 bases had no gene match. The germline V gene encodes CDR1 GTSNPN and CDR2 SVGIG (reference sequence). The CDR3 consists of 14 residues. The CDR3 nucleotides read TGTGCCTGGCGGACTAGCGGGAGTTTGAATGAGCAGTTCTTC. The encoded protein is CAWRTSGSLNEQFF.

CDR3 sequence: CASSQEGGSYEQYF. For the CDR3, the DNA is TGTGCCAGCAGCCAAGAAGGGGGTTCCTACGAGCAGTACTTC. The chain uses TRBV3-1 (or the pseudogene TRBV3-2) and TRBJ2-7; D possibly corresponds to TRBD1 (6 bases). Trimming removed 0 bases from V and 1 base from J, with 7 bases in between. This CDR3 comprises 14 residues. Germline values: CDR1 LGHDT, CDR2 YNNKEL (reference sequence).

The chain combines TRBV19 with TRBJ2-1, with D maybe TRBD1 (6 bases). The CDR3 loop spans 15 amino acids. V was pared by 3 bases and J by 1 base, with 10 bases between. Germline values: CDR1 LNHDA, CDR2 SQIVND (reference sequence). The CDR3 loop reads CASSMEQGSYNEQFF. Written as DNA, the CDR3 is TGTGCCAGTAGTATGGAACAGGGTTCCTACAATGAGCAGTTCTTC.

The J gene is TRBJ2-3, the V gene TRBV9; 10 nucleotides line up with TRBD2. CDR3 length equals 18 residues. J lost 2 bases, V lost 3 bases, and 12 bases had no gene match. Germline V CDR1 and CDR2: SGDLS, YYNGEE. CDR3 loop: CASSGGTSAGGVTDTQYF. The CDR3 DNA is TGTGCCAGCAGCGGCGGAACTTCAGCGGGAGGGGTCACAGATACGCAGTATTTT.